The 22 T cell receptor beta chains in this list originate from one sample, sequenced in a study of shared clonotypes between healthy human individuals. Some clones are missing from TCRdb's copy, which holds only in-frame ones; the method was immunoSEQ multiplex PCR. The repertoire holds roughly 2.5 million clones, with about 92% as singletons. The sequenced sample consisted of naive CD4+ T cells sorted from blood. Regarding subset: CD45RA+ positively selected. Receptor source: a man in his late teens or twenties in good health.

As regards this clone: The same CDR3 arises from other DNA sequences in this sample as well. This chain connects TRBV5-1 to TRBJ1-4; D call uncertain. Germline assignment: CDR1 SGHRS and CDR2 YFSETQ. The CDR3 is 14 residues long. Trimming left V 4 bases short and J 1 base short, with 8 bases between. CDR3 protein: CASSPGVTNEKLFF. The CDR3 DNA sequence: TGCGCCAGCAGCCCCGGAGTAACTAATGAAAAACTGTTTTTT.

This rearrangement joins TRBV5-6 to TRBJ2-3, with D perhaps TRBD1 or TRBD2 (5 bases each). Trimming removed 4 bases at V and 1 base at J, with 19 bases between. CDR1 and CDR2 from the germline V gene are SGHDT and YYEEEE. CDR3 size: 17 residues. The CDR3 protein is CASSRRETASGTDTQYF. CDR3 nucleotide sequence: TGTGCCAGCAGCCGAAGGGAGACAGCGAGTGGCACAGATACGCAGTATTTT.

The V and J genes are TRBV6-6 and TRBJ1-4, with D possibly matching TRBD1 (6 bases). The germline V gene has CDR1 MNHNY and CDR2 SVGAGI (reference sequence). The V end lost 5 bases, the J end lost 7 bases, and 17 bases lay between the germline ends. This CDR3 contains 15 residues. The CDR3 sequence is CASSGFGGAGEKLFF. CDR3 nucleotide sequence: TGTGCCAGCAGTGGCTTTGGGGGCGCGGGTGAAAAACTGTTTTTT.

This clone was seen once. The chain joins TRBV19 to TRBJ2-3, with D uncertain. Trimming removed 1 base at V and 5 bases at J, with 7 bases between. This CDR3 region has 13 residues. In germline, CDR1 is LNHDA, CDR2 SQIVND (reference sequence). The CDR3 bases are TGTGCCAGTAGTATAGGCCCCGGAGATACGCAGTATTTT. Its translation is CASSIGPGDTQYF. Looking up the rest from reference TRBV19 and TRBJ2-3 gives the full variable domain: DGGITQSPKYLFRKEGQNVTLSCEQNLNHDAMYWYRQDPGQGLRLIYYSQIVNDFQKGDIAEGYSVSREKKESFPLTVTSAQKNPTAFYLCASSIGPGDTQYFGPGTRLTVL.

The V gene is TRBV6-4, the J gene TRBJ2-1; 9 bases are a match to TRBD1. Germline lookup yields CDR1 MRHNA and CDR2 SNTAGT. With V trimmed by 8 bases and J by 8 bases, 13 bases remained unmatched. This CDR3 has 15 residues. The CDR3 DNA follows: TGTGCCAGCGCGTACACGGGACAGGGTAGGGATGAGCAGTTCTTC. It codes for CASAYTGQGRDEQFF.

The chain recombines TRBV9 with TRBJ2-5; maybe TRBD1 (6 bases). The CDR3 consists of 14 residues. Germline values: CDR1 SGDLS, CDR2 YYNGEE. The ends were cut back, 4 bases at V and 5 bases at J, with 15 bases in the middle. The CDR3 here is CASSTGMGSETQYF. The CDR3 region has the DNA TGTGCCAGCAGCACAGGGATGGGGTCGGAGACCCAGTACTTC. Together with reference TRBV9 and TRBJ2-5, the CDR3 gives the full variable domain: DSGVTQTPKHLITATGQRVTLRCSPRSGDLSVYWYQQSLDQGLQFLIQYYNGEERAKGNILERFSAQQFPDLHSELNLSSLELGDSALYFCASSTGMGSETQYFGPGTRLLVL.

Comments on this clone: This specimen includes other DNA sequences encoding the same CDR3. J is TRBJ2-1 and V is TRBV9; 12 bases map to TRBD2. Germline V gene lookup returns CDR1 SGDLS and CDR2 YYNGEE. Trimming cost V 0 bases and J 7 bases; bases outside gene matches: 2. This CDR3 comprises 15 residues. DNA of the CDR3: TGTGCCAGCAGCGTAGGGACTAGCGGGAATAATGAGCAGTTCTTC. Its translation: CASSVGTSGNNEQFF.

Note on this clone: Other DNA sequences in this specimen translate into the identical CDR3. J is TRBJ2-2 and V is TRBV5-1, with TRBD1 matching over 7 bases. V shed 0 bases, J shed 6 bases, and the junction held 2 bases outside the gene matches. The CDR3 totals 14 residues. The germline gives CDR1 SGHRS, CDR2 YFSETQ. The CDR3 protein is CASSLETGPGELFF. DNA of the CDR3: TGCGCCAGCAGCTTGGAGACAGGGCCCGGGGAGCTGTTTTTT.

The chain couples TRBV29-1 to TRBJ2-3; 8 bases are shared with TRBD1. Trimming at V came to 7 bases and at J to 1 base, leaving 7 bases not matched to a gene. CDR3 length equals 14 residues. CDR1 and CDR2 from the germline V gene are SQVTM and ANQGSEA. The CDR3 spells CSANGQGGTDTQYF. Written as DNA, the CDR3 is TGCAGCGCCAACGGACAGGGTGGCACAGATACGCAGTATTTT.

The genes are TRBV18 and TRBJ2-1, with 11 bases matching TRBD2. With V trimmed by 5 bases and J by 4 bases, 7 bases remained unmatched. Germline values: CDR1 KGHSH, CDR2 LQKENI. The CDR3 runs 16 residues. CDR3 loop: CASSIGLAGLYNEQFF. CDR3 in DNA: TGTGCCAGCTCAATTGGACTAGCGGGCTTATACAATGAGCAGTTCTTC.

The V and J genes are TRBV7-9 and TRBJ1-1, with D hard to call. CDR3 length equals 12 residues. V lost 2 bases to trimming and J lost 11 bases, with 12 bases between them. Germline values: CDR1 SEHNR, CDR2 FQNEAQ (reference sequence). The CDR3 loop is CASSLPAGQAFF. The CDR3 DNA is TGTGCCAGCAGCTTACCCGCAGGCCAGGCTTTCTTT.

The chain links TRBV6-6 to TRBJ2-3; D is perhaps TRBD1 or TRBD2 (6 bases each). The CDR3 length is 12 residues. Per the germline V gene, CDR1 is MNHNY and CDR2 is SVGAGI (reference sequence). Trimming took 7 bases from V and 4 from J, leaving 9 bases between them. The CDR3 loop reads CASKGGPDTQYF. The CDR3 nucleotides read TGTGCCAGCAAGGGGGGCCCAGATACGCAGTATTTT.

The chain couples TRBV5-1 to TRBJ2-2; 9 bases align to TRBD1. Trimming took 4 bases from V and 1 from J; bases not matched to a gene: 5. Germline CDR1 is SGHRS and CDR2 is YFSETQ. There are 16 residues in the CDR3. CDR3 region: CASSDPGQGNTGELFF. CDR3 in DNA: TGCGCCAGCAGCGATCCGGGACAGGGGAACACCGGGGAGCTGTTTTTT. Looking up the rest from reference TRBV5-1 and TRBJ2-2 gives the full variable domain: KAGVTQTPRYLIKTRGQQVTLSCSPISGHRSVSWYQQTPGQGLQFLFEYFSETQRNKGNFPGRFSGRQFSNSRSEMNVSTLELGDSALYLCASSDPGQGNTGELFFGEGSRLTVL.

The chain carries TRBV28 and TRBJ2-7, with TRBD1 matching over 7 bases. Trimming cost V 3 bases and J 3 bases; bases outside gene matches: 5. Per germline, CDR1 MDHEN and CDR2 SYDVKM. This CDR3 has 14 amino acids. In DNA form, the CDR3 reads TGTGCCAGCAGTTTTGGGGCAGGGGGCTACGAGCAGTACTTC. Its protein product is CASSFGAGGYEQYF.

This clone was observed a single time. The rearrangement joins TRBV28 to TRBJ1-2; D is perhaps TRBD1 (6 bases). Germline V gives CDR1 MDHEN, CDR2 SYDVKM. CDR3 length equals 16 residues. The V gene lost 2 bases and the J gene lost 8 bases, with 21 bases spanning the gap. For the CDR3, the DNA is TGTGCCAGCAGTTTAGGGGCCCTACAGGGAACGGGGGGCTACACCTTC. It yields the protein CASSLGALQGTGGYTF.

The chain employs TRBV6-4 and TRBJ1-3, with 8 bases aligning to TRBD1. The CDR3 is 20 residues long. The germline V gene has CDR1 MRHNA and CDR2 SNTAGT. The trim removed 4 bases at V and 0 bases at J, leaving 17 bases unmatched. Written as DNA, the CDR3 is TGTGCCAGCAGTGGTCGGGACAGGAGATTAAGTGAGAGCTCTGGAAACACCATATATTTT. It encodes CASSGRDRRLSESSGNTIYF.

The rearrangement links TRBV19 to TRBJ2-5; 8 positions agree with TRBD1. V dropped 5 bases and J dropped 3; count of bases not matched to a gene: 5. The CDR3 has 14 amino acids. Germline V CDR1 and CDR2: LNHDA, SQIVND (reference sequence). The CDR3 region has the DNA TGTGCCAGTAGTTCCTGGACAGGGAAAGAGACCCAGTACTTC. As protein: CASSSWTGKETQYF. Variable domain in full (rest from reference TRBV19 and TRBJ2-5): DGGITQSPKYLFRKEGQNVTLSCEQNLNHDAMYWYRQDPGQGLRLIYYSQIVNDFQKGDIAEGYSVSREKKESFPLTVTSAQKNPTAFYLCASSSWTGKETQYFGPGTRLLVL.

This chain connects TRBV7-8 to TRBJ1-5, with D maybe TRBD1 (5 bases). Germline CDR1 is SGHVS and CDR2 is FQNEAQ. Between the trimmed V and J ends, which lost 0 bases and 3 bases, there was a span of 12 bases. The CDR3 totals 16 residues. The CDR3 nucleotides are TGTGCCAGCAGCTTAGCGCAGAAAGGGGTCAATCAGCCCCAGCATTTT. This codes for CASSLAQKGVNQPQHF.

CDR3 loop: CSAHFGNTIYF. Here the CDR3 DNA reads TGCAGTGCTCACTTTGGAAACACCATATATTTT. The gene calls are TRBV20-1 and TRBJ1-3; D gene uncertain. V gave up 5 bases and J gave up 3 bases, with 5 bases separating them. This CDR3 contains 11 residues. CDR1 and CDR2 (germline): DFQATT, SNEGSKA (reference sequence).

CDR3 region: CASSANPKSSGLHTEAFF. The CDR3 DNA is TGTGCCAGCAGTGCCAACCCTAAATCTTCGGGGTTGCACACTGAAGCTTTCTTT. The rearrangement uses TRBV28 and TRBJ1-1; D uncertain. CDR3 size: 18 residues. CDR1 is MDHEN, CDR2 SYDVKM, per germline. Trimming took 5 bases from V and 3 from J, leaving 25 bases between them.

CDR3 residues: CASSPIRQDSPLHF. The CDR3 DNA sequence: TGTGCCAGCTCACCAATTCGACAGGACTCACCCCTCCACTTT. The chain links TRBV18 to TRBJ1-6; D perhaps matches TRBD1 (6 bases). CDR1 and CDR2 from the germline V gene are KGHSH and LQKENI. The V and J ends lost 2 bases and 10 bases respectively, with 12 bases between them. This CDR3 has 14 residues.

As concerns this clone: The same CDR3 can be traced to other DNA sequences in this sample. The chain links TRBV10-3 to TRBJ1-3; D is uncertain. This CDR3 has 13 residues. The germline CDR1 and CDR2 sequences are ENHRY and SYGVKD. Trimming pared 4 bases from V and 2 bases from J, leaving 6 bases between. The CDR3 reads CAISGGAGNTIYF. Here the CDR3 DNA reads TGTGCCATCAGTGGTGGAGCTGGAAACACCATATATTTT.